This T cell receptor beta chain was captured by sequencing in a study of blood T cell repertoires in COVID-19 (dated by TCRdb to 2018 to 2020). About the study as a whole: Collaborator samples came from the United States, Italy and Spain and covered acute and convalescent phases of COVID-19. Samples came from the ongoing ImmuneRACE study (first 160 participants) plus 1,254 subjects from 6 global collaborators. Where available, HLA class I and class II types were obtained from metadata supplied by the sample provider rather than from assay-based typing. A de-identified subject ID, COVID-19 status, age in years and sex were almost always included in the sample metadata. A freely available public database, intended as a resource for researchers studying the immune response to SARS-CoV-2, is where the repertoires were released. The material from the prospective study consisted of cDNA or gDNA derived from T cells, B-cell-depleted T cells, or PBMCs. The dataset comprised deeply sampled blood TCRbeta repertoires from subjects exposed to, actively infected with, or recovered from COVID-19. The full study reports these points: The amount of clinical and demographic metadata varied by source and participant and was provided uncurated.

The CDR3 numbers 14 residues from cysteine through phenylalanine. CDR3 DNA is the only sequence kept; it has 42 bases, read in frame from the first base. In the germline V gene (reference sequence), CDR1 corresponds to SEHNR and CDR2 to FQNEAQ. TCRbeta CDR3 regions were amplified from genomic DNA using the immunoSEQ Assay, a bias-controlled multiplex PCR. As for the authors' bioinformatics: Within the assay, amplification of reference gene primers was used to estimate how many nucleated cells each sample contained. To quantify the absolute abundance of each unique TCRbeta CDR3 rearrangement, sequence reads were collapsed and filtered. For each sample, productive Simpson clonality was calculated as the square root of Simpson's diversity index over productive rearrangements. TCRdb carries this immuneACCESS record with in-frame sequences only. Its versions omit some clonotypes, under half of them owing to an unresolved V gene in the studies checked, with the rest unexplained. V and J calls and clone size come straight from that table; D and trimming were deduced from the DNA. The sample contains just over 350,000 clones, 87% of them found a single time. The leading ten clones occupy 2.5% to 3.5% of the sample.

In the case of this clone: The target of this receptor is not known. Relative to the germline gene, one junction end is altered; a read error may explain this.

In the prospective study, participants were roughly 18 to 100 years old, resided in about two dozen geographic areas of the United States, and were enrolled through a virtual design. In the prospective study, participants were assigned to cohorts based on the clinical history participants reported in a screening survey and a study questionnaire. Recovered participants in ImmuneRACE Cohort 3 were defined by two consecutive negative NP/OP PCR tests, clearance by a healthcare professional, or resolution of symptoms. In the prospective study, mobile phlebotomists collected whole blood, serum and a nasopharyngeal or oropharyngeal swab from each participant. Participants in the prospective study had the option to provide additional blood draws and questionnaires over an approximately 2-month period. Prospective study blood samples were shipped either frozen or at room temperature before DNA extraction.

The source of this sequence is a woman in her 30s who had recovered from COVID-19. This chain joins TRBV7-9 to TRBJ1-1; 7 bases in between match TRBD1. The sequenced sample was PBMCs or T cells enriched from blood (not recorded which). The CDR3 reads CASTLGGENTEAFF. The nucleotide sequence reads as follows: TGTGCCAGCACCTTAGGGGGCGAGAACACTGAAGCTTTCTTT. Full variable domain (CDR3 extended with the reference TRBV7-9 and TRBJ1-1 proteins): DTGVSQNPRHKITKRGQNVTFRCDPISEHNRLYWYRQTLGQGPEFLTYFQNEAQLEKSRLLSDRFSAERPKGSFSTLEIQRTEQGDSAMYLCASTLGGENTEAFFGQGTRLTVV.